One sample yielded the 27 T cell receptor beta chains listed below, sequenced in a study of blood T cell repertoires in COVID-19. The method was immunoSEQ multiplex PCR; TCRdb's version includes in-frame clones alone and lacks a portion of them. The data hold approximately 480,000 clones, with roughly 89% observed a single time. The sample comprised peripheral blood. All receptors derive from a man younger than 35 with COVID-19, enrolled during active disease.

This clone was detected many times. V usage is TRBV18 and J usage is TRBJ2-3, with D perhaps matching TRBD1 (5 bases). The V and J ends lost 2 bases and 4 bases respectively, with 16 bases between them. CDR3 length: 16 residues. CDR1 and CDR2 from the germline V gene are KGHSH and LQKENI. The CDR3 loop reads CASSPGVKSRADTQYF. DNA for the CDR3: TGTGCCAGCTCACCAGGGGTGAAGAGCAGGGCAGATACGCAGTATTTT.

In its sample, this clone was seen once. The chain's CDR3 is CATSPLDTYEQYF. In DNA, the CDR3 is TGTGCCACCAGCCCTTTGGACACCTACGAGCAGTACTTC. V gene TRBV15 combines with J gene TRBJ2-7, with D possibly TRBD1 on 5 matching bases. Germline loops: CDR1 LNHNV, CDR2 YYDKDF (reference sequence). The CDR3 extends over 13 amino acids. The germline V and J ends were trimmed by 5 bases and 2 bases, with 10 bases remaining between them.

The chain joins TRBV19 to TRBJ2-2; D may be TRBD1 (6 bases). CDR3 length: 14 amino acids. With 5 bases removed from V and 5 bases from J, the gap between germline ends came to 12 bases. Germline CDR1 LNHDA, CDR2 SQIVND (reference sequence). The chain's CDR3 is CASSPRTVTGELFF. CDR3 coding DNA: TGTGCCAGTAGTCCCCGGACAGTTACCGGGGAGCTGTTTTTT.

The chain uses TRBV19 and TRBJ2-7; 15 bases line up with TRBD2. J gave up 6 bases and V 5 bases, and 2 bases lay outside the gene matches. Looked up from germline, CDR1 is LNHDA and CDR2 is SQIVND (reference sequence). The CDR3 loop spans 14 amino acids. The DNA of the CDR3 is TGTGCCAGTAGTGGGGGACTAGCGGGAGGCGAGCAGTACTTC. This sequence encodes CASSGGLAGGEQYF.

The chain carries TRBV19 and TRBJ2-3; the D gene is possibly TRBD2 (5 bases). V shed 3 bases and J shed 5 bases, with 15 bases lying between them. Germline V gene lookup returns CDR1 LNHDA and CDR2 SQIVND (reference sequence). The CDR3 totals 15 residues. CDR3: CASSMRSGLGDTQYF. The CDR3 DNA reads TGTGCCAGTAGTATGAGGAGCGGATTGGGAGATACGCAGTATTTT.

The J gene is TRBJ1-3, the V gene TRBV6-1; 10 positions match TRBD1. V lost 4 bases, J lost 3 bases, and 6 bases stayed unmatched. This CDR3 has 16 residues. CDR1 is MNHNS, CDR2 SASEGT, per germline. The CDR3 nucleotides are TGTGCCAGCAGTGCGACCGGGACAGGGGTTGGAAACACCATATATTTT. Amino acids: CASSATGTGVGNTIYF.

The CDR3 coding sequence is TGTGCCAGCAGCAGGCGACAGGGAGCTGAAAAACTGTTTTTT. Translating gives CASSRRQGAEKLFF. The rearrangement links TRBV7-8 to TRBJ1-4; 7 bases map to TRBD1. Trimming took 5 bases from V and 7 from J; bases not matched to a gene: 7. Looked up from germline, CDR1 is SGHVS and CDR2 is FQNEAQ. The CDR3 is 14 residues long. Full variable domain (rest looked up from reference TRBV7-8 and TRBJ1-4): GAGVSQSPRYKVAKRGQDVALRCDPISGHVSLFWYQQALGQGPEFLTYFQNEAQLDKSGLPSDRFFAERPEGSVSTLKIQRTQQEDSAVYLCASSRRQGAEKLFFGSGTQLSVL.

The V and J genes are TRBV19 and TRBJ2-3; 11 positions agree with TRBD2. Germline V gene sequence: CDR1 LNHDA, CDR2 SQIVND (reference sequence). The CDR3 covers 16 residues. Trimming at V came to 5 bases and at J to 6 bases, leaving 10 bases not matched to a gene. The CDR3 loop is CASSPYRTSGSDTQYF. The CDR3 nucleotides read TGTGCCAGTAGTCCCTACAGGACTAGCGGGTCGGATACGCAGTATTTT.

CDR3 in amino acids: CASSFGGKETQYF. The CDR3 DNA sequence: TGTGCCAGCAGCTTCGGAGGGAAGGAGACCCAGTACTTC. The chain joins TRBV5-6 to TRBJ2-5; a weak D match, TRBD2 (6 bases). V dropped 2 bases and J dropped 5 bases, with 10 bases sitting between them. Germline lookup yields CDR1 SGHDT and CDR2 YYEEEE. The CDR3 totals 13 residues.

This CDR3 is CASSLGQTNEQFF. In nucleotides, the CDR3 is TGTGCCAGCAGTTTAGGTCAGACTAATGAGCAGTTCTTC. The rearrangement uses TRBV12-3 or TRBV12-4 and TRBJ2-1; no definite D call. V dropped 1 base and J dropped 7 bases, with 8 bases sitting between them. The CDR3 length is 13 residues.

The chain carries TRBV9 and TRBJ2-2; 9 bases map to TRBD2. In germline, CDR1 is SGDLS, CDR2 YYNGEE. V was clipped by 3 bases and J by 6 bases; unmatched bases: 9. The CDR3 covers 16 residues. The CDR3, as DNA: TGTGCCAGCAGCGGAGCGGGAGGCCCGCCTGCCGGGGAGCTGTTTTTT. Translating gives CASSGAGGPPAGELFF.

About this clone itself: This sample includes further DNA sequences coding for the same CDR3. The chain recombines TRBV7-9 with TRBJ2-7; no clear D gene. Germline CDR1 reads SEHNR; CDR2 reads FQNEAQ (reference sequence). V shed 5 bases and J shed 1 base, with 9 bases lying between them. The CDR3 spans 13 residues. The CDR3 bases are TGTGCCAGCAGCCGCGGTAGTTCCTACGAGCAGTACTTC. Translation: CASSRGSSYEQYF.

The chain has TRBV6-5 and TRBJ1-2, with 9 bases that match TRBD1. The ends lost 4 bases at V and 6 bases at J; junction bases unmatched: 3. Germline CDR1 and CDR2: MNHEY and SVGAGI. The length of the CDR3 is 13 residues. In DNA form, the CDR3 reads TGTGCCAGCAGTTTGGGACAGGGACATGGCTACACCTTC. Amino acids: CASSLGQGHGYTF.

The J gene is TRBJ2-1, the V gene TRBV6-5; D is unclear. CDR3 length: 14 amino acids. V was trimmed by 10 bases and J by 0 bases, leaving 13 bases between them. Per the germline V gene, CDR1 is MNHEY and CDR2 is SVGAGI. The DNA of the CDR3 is TGTGCCATCAAGACACCCAGCTCCTACAATGAGCAGTTCTTC. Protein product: CAIKTPSSYNEQFF.

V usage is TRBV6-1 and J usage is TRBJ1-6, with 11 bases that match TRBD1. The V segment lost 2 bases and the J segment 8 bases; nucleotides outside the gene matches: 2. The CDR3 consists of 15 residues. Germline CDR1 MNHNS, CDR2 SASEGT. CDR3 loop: CASSEKGQGDSPLHF. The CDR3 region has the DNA TGTGCCAGCAGTGAAAAGGGACAGGGGGATTCACCCCTCCACTTT.

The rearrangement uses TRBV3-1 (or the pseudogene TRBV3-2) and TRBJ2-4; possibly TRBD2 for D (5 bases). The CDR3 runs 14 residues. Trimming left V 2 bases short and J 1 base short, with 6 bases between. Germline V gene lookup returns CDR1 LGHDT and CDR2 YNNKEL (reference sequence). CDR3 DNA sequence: TGTGCCAGCAGCCAAAGAGGGGCCAAAAACATTCAGTACTTC. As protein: CASSQRGAKNIQYF.

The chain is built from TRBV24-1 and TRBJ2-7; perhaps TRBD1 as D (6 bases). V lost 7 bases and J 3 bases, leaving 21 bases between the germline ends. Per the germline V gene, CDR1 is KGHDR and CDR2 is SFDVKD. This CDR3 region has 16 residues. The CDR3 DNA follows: TGTGCCACCAGAACGACTCGGACAGACAGTAGCTACGAGCAGTACTTC. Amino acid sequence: CATRTTRTDSSYEQYF.

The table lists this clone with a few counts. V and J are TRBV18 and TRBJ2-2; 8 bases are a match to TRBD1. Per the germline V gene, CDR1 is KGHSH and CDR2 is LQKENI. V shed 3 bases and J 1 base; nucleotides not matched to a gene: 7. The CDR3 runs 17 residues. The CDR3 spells CASSPPRGTGNTGELFF. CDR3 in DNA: TGTGCCAGCTCACCCCCCCGGGGGACAGGGAACACCGGGGAGCTGTTTTTT. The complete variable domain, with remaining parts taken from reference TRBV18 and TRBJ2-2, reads NAGVMQNPRHLVRRRGQEARLRCSPMKGHSHVYWYRQLPEEGLKFMVYLQKENIIDESGMPKERFSAEFPKEGPSILRIQQVVRGDSAAYFCASSPPRGTGNTGELFFGEGSRLTVL.

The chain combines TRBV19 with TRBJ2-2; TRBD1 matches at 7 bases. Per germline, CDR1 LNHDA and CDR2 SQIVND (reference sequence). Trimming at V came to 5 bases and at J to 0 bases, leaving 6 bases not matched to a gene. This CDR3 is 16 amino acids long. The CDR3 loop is CASSFLDRPNTGELFF. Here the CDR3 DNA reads TGTGCCAGTAGTTTTTTGGACAGGCCGAACACCGGGGAGCTGTTTTTT.

The DNA for the CDR3 is TGTGCCAGCCGCTCATCGCTCCGGGGGGGTCCCTACAATGAGCAGTTCTTC. Translated, it gives CASRSSLRGGPYNEQFF. This chain uses TRBV27 with TRBJ2-1; 8 nucleotides align to TRBD2. V lost 8 bases to trimming and J lost 2 bases; unmatched junction nucleotides: 14. The CDR3 is 17 residues long. Germline V gene sequence: CDR1 MNHEY, CDR2 SMNVEV (reference sequence).

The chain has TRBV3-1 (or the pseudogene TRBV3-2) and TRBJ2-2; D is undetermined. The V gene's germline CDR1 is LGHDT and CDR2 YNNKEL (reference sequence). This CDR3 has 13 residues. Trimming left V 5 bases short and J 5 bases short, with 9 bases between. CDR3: CASSSPGTGELFF. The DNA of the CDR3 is TGTGCCAGCAGCTCTCCCGGGACCGGGGAGCTGTTTTTT.

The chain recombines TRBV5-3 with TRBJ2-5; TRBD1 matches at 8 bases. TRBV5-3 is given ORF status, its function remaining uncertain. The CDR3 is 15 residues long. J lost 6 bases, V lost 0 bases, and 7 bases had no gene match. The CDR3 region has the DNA TGTGCCAGAAGCTTGGGCGCGTGCAGGGGGCAGACCCAGTACTTC. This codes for CARSLGACRGQTQYF.

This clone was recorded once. This CDR3 reads CATSDKTGNEQFF. The CDR3 DNA sequence: TGTGCCACCAGTGATAAAACAGGGAATGAGCAGTTCTTC. The chain combines TRBV24-1 with TRBJ2-1; perhaps TRBD1 as D (6 bases). V was shortened by 3 bases and J by 7 bases, with 9 bases between the two germline ends. The CDR3 has 13 residues. CDR1 is KGHDR and CDR2 is SFDVKD in the germline V gene.

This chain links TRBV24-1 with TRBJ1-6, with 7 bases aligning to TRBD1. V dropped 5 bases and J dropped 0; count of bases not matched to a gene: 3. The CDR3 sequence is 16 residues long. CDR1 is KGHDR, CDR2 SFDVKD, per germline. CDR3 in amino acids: CATSGSGGSYNSPLHF. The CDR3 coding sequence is TGTGCCACCAGTGGGTCAGGGGGCTCCTATAATTCACCCCTCCACTTT.

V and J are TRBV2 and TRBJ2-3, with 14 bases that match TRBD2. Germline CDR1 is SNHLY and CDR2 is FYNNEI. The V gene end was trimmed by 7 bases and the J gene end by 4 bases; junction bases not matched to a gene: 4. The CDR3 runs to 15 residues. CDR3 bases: TGTGCCAGCACCGGACTAGCGGGAGGTCCAGATACGCAGTATTTT. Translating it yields CASTGLAGGPDTQYF.

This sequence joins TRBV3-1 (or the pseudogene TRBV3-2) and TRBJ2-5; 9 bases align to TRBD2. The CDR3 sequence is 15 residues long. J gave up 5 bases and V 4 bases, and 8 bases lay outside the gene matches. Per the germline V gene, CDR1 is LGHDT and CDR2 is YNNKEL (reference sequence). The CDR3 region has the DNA TGTGCCAGCAGCCCGGGACTAGCCCCCTCGGAGACCCAGTACTTC. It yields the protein CASSPGLAPSETQYF.

The CDR3: CASSYLGTGAYNEQFF. The CDR3 DNA follows: TGTGCCAGCAGTTACTTGGGGACAGGGGCCTACAATGAGCAGTTCTTC. V is TRBV6-5 and J is TRBJ2-1; 10 nucleotides line up with TRBD1. The V and J ends lost 1 base and 2 bases, in that order; junction bases with no gene match: 2. CDR1 is MNHEY and CDR2 is SVGAGI in the germline V gene. CDR3 length: 16 residues.